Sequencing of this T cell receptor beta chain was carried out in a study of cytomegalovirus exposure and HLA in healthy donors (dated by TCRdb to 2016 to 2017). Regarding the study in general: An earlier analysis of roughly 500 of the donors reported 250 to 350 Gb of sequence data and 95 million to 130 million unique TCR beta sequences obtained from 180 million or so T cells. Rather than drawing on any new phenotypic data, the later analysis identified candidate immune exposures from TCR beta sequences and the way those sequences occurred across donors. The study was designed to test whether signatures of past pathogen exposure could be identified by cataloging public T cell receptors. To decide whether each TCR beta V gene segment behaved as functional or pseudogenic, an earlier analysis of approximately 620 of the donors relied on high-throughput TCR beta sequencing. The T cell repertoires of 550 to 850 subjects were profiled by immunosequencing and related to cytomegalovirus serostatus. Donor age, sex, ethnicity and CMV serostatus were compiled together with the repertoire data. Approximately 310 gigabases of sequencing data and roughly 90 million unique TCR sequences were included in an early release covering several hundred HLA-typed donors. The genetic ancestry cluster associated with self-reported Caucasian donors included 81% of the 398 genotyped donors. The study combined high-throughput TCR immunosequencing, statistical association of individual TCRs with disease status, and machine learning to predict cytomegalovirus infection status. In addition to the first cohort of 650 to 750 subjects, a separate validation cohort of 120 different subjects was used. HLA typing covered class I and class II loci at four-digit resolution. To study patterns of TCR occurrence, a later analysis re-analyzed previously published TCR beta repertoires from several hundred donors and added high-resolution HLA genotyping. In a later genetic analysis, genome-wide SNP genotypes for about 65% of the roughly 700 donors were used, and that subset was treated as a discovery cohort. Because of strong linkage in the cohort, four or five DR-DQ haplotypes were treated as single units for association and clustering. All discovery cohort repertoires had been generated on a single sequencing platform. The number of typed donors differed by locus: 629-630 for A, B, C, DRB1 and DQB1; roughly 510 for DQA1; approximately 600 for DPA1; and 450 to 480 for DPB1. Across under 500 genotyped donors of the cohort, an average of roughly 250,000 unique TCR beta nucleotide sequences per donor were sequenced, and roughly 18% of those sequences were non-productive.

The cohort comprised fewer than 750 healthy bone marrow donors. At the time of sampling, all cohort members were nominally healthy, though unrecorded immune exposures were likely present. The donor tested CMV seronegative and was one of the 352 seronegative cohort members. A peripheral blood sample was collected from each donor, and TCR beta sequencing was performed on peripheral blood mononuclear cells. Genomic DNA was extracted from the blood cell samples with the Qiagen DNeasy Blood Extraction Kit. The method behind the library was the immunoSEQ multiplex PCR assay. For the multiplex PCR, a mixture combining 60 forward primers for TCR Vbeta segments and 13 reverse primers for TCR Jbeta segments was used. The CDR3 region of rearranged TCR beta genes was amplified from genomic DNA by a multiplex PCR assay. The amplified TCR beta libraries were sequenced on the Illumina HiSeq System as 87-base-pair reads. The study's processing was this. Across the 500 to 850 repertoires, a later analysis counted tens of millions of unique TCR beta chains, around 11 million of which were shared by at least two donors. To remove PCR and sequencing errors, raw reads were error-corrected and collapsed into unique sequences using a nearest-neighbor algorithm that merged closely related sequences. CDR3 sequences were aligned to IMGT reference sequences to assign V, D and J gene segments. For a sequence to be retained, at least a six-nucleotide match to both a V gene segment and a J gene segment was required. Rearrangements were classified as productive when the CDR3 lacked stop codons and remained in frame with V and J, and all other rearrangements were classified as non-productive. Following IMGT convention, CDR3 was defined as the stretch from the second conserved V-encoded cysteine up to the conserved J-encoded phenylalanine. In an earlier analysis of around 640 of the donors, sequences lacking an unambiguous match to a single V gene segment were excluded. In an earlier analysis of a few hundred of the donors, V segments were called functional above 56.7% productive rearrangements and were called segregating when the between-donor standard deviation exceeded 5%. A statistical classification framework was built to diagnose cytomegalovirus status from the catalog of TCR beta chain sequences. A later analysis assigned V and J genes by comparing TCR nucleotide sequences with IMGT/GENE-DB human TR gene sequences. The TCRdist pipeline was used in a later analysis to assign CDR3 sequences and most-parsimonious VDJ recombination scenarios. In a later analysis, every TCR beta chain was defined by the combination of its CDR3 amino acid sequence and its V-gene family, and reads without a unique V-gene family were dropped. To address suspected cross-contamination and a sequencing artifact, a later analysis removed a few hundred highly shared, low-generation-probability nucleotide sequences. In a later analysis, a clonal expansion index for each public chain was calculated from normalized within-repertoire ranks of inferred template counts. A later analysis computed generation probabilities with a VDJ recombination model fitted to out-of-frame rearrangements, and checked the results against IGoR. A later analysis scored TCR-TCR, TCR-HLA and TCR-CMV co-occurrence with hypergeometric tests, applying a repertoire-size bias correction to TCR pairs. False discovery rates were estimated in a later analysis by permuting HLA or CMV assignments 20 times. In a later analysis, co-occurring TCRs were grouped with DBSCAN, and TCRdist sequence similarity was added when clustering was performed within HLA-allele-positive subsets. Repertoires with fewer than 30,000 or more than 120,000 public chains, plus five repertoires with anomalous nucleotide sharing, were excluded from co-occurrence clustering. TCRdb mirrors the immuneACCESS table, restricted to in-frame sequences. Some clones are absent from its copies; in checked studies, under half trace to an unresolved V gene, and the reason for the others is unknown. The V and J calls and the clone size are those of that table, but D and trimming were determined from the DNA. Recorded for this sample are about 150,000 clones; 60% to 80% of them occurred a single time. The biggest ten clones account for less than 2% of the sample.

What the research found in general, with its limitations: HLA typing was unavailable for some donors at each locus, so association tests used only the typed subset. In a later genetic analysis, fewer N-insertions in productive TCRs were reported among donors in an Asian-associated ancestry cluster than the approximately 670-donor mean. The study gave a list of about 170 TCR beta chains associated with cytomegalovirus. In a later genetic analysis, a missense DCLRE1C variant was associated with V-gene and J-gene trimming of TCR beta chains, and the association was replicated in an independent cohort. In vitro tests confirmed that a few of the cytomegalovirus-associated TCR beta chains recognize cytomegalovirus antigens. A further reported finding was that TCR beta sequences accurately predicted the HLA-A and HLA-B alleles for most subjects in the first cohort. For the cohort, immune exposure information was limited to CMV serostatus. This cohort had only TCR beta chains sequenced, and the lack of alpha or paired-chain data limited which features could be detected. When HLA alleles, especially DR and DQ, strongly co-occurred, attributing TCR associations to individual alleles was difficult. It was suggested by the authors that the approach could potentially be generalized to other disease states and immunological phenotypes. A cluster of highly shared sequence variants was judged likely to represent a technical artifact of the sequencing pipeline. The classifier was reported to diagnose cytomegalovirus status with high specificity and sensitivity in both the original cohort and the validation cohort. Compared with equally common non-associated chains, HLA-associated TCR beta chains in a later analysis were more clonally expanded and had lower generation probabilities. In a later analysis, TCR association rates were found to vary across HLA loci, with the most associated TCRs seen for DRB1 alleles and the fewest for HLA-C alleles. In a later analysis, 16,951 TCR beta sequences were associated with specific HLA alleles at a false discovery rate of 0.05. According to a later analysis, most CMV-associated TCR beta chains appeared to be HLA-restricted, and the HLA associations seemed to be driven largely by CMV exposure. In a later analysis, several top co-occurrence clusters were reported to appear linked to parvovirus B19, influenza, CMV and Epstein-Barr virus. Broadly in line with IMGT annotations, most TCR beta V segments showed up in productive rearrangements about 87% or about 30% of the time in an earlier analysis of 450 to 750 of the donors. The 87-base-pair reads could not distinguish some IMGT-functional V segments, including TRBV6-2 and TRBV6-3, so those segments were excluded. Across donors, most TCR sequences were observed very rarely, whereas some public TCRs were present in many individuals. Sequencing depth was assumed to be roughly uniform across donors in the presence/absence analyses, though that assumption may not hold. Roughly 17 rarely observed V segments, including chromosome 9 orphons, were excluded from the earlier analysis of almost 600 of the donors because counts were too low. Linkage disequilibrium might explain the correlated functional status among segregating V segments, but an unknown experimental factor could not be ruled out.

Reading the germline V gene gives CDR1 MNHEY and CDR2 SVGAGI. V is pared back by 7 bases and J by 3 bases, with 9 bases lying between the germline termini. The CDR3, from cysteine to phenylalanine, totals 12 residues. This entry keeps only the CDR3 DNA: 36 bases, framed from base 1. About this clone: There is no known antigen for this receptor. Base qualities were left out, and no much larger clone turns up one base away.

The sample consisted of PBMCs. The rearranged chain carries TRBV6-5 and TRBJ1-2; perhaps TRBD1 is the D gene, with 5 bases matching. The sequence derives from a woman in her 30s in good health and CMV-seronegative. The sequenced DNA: TGTGCCAGCACCGACAGCCACTATGGCTACACCTTC. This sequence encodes CASTDSHYGYTF.